The entry that follows covers one T cell receptor (beta chain) sequence. Its antigen is currently unknown. CDR1 and CDR2 (germline): SGHDT, YYEEEE. The CDR3 runs to 16 residues. V lost 0 bases to trimming and J lost 1 base, with 14 bases between them. Researchers ran the assay at a deep level. Generated by immunoSEQ multiplex PCR, the TCRdb table keeps only in-frame clones and is missing some. The repertoire holds under 2.5 million clones, with less than 95% as singletons. These data belong to a study of shared clonotypes between healthy human individuals. Findings and limits, study-wide: Sequencing depth was expected to influence donor clonotype sharing. Generally, estimated richness proved larger in naive subsets than it did in memory subsets. A reduction in generation probabilities was seen for non-shared clonotypes relative to those shared by all four donors.

J is TRBJ2-7 and V is TRBV5-6; tentatively, D is TRBD1 or TRBD2 (7 bases each). This receptor was obtained from a man younger than 35 in good health. Some clones in this sample may be carry-over from other donors' samples. The sequencing sample was made of naive CD4+ T cells from PBMCs. The subset is: CD45RA+ positively selected. The CDR3 DNA reads TGTGCCAGCAGCTTGGCGGCCAGGGGGGGTTCCTACGAGCAGTACTTC. This gives the protein CASSLAARGGSYEQYF.